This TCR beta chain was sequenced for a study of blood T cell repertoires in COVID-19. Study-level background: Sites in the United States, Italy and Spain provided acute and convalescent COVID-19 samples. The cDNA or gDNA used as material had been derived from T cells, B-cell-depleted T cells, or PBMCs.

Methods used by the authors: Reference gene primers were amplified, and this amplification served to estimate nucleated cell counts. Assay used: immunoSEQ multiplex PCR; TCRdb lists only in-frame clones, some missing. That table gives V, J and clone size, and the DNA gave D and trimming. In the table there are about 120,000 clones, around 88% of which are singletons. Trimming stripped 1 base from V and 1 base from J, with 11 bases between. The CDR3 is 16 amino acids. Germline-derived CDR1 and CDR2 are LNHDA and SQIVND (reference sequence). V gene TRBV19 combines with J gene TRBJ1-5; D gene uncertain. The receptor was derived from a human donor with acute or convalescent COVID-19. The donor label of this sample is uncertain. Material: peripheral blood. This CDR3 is CASSIGSILSNQPQHF. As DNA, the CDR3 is TGTGCCAGTAGTATAGGGTCCATACTGAGCAATCAGCCCCAGCATTTT.